This T cell receptor (beta chain) was sequenced during a study of CD8 T cells in Susac syndrome. This clonotype appeared once. About 0.45 to 1 ug RNA was reverse transcribed with random hexamers. Across 54 Vbeta and 13 Jbeta, immunoSEQ multiplex PCR amplified TCR beta CDR3. TCRdb re-analysed the immunoSEQ multiplex PCR reads in MiXCR, keeping a single row per CDR3 protein. The data show under 350,000 distinct CDR3 sequences, approximately 90% seen once. The V end was cut by 6 bases, the J end by 0 bases, with 9 bases between. Germline loops: CDR1 MNHEY, CDR2 SVGEGT. The CDR3 sequence is 15 residues long. TCR beta sequences were obtained from blood CD8+ and CD4+ T cells. Treatment-naive patients with stable or active relapsing-remitting disease were the multiple sclerosis controls. TEMRA cells underwent FACS enrichment and CD8+ and CD4+ T cells underwent negative isolation.

The receptor comes from a human donor with multiple sclerosis. The chain is built from TRBV6-2 or TRBV6-3 and TRBJ2-6, with D possibly being TRBD1 (5 bases). The specimen sequenced was CD4+ T cells from PBMCs. This CDR3 reads CASSEDSSGANVLTF. The CDR3 nucleotides read TGTGCCAGCAGCGAAGACAGCTCTGGGGCCAACGTCCTGACTTTC.